This T cell receptor beta chain emerged from a study of T cell responses to AZD1222 COVID-19 vaccine. CDR1 LNHDA and CDR2 SQIVND come from the germline V gene (reference sequence). The ends lost 7 bases at V and 2 bases at J; junction bases unmatched: 6. The CDR3 spans 14 residues. Profiled with immunoSEQ multiplex PCR; TCRdb holds only in-frame clones, not every one. Seen here are more than 110,000 clones, around nine tenths observed once, and the top ten hold more than 3%. The gene calls are TRBV19 and TRBJ2-3; 7 bases agree with TRBD2. The receptor comes from an adult who received the AZD1222 COVID-19 vaccine. This sample comprised peripheral blood, obtained 28 days after the second AZD1222 dose. This CDR3 reads CASKRGEDTDTQYF. As DNA, the CDR3 is TGTGCCAGTAAGCGGGGCGAGGACACAGATACGCAGTATTTT.